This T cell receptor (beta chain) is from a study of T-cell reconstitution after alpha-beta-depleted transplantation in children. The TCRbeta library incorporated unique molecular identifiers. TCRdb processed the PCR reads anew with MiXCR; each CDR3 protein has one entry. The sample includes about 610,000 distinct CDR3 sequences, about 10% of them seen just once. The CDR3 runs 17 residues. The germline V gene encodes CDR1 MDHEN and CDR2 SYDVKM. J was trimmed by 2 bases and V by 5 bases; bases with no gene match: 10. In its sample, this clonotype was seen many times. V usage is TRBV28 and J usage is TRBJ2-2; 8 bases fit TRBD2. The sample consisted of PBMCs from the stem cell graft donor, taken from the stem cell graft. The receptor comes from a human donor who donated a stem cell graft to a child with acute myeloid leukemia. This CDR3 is CASSEISGIANTGELFF. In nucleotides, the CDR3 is TGTGCCAGCAGTGAGATTAGCGGGATTGCAAACACCGGGGAGCTGTTTTTT.